Shown below are 15 T cell receptor beta chains from a single sample sequenced in a study of cytomegalovirus exposure and HLA in healthy donors. PCR employed 60 Vbeta and 13 Jbeta primers. Assay: immunoSEQ multiplex PCR; the TCRdb copy retains only in-frame clones and omits some. The sample yields about 160,000 clones, 70% to 80% seen once. Material for sequencing was PBMCs. The receptor source for this set is a man aged 30 to 39 in good health and CMV-seronegative.

The chain combines TRBV5-1 with TRBJ2-5; tentatively, D is TRBD1 (5 bases). CDR3 length equals 15 residues. Trimming stripped 2 bases from V and 1 base from J, with 12 bases between. Germline loops: CDR1 SGHRS, CDR2 YFSETQ. CDR3: CASSFRQTGQETQYF. CDR3 bases: TGCGCCAGCAGCTTCAGACAGACTGGCCAAGAGACCCAGTACTTC.

This clone was detected once. V and J are TRBV4-1 and TRBJ2-1; 10 bases line up with TRBD2. Germline values: CDR1 MGHRA, CDR2 YSYEKL. J was trimmed by 6 bases and V by 1 base; bases with no gene match: 6. CDR3 length: 16 residues. CDR3 nucleotide sequence: TGCGCCAGCAGCCAAGGTATAAGCGGGAGGGTCAATGAGCAGTTCTTC. Translation gives CASSQGISGRVNEQFF.

The J gene is TRBJ1-1, the V gene TRBV30; D not certain. Trimming removed 0 bases from V and 4 bases from J, with 12 bases in between. Germline CDR1 and CDR2: GTSNPN and SVGIG (reference sequence). CDR3 length equals 14 residues. CDR3 region: CAWSVRAGGTEAFF. DNA of the CDR3: TGTGCCTGGAGTGTACGGGCGGGCGGCACTGAAGCTTTCTTT.

The V and J genes are TRBV30 and TRBJ2-5, with D perhaps matching TRBD1 (6 bases). This CDR3 contains 16 residues. V was clipped by 2 bases and J by 0 bases, with 16 bases between them. CDR1 and CDR2 (germline): GTSNPN, SVGIG (reference sequence). The CDR3 sequence is CAWSNNGRDNQETQYF. Here the CDR3 DNA reads TGTGCCTGGAGTAACAATGGCAGGGACAACCAAGAGACCCAGTACTTC.

This sequence joins TRBV28 and TRBJ2-7, with a possible D match to TRBD2 (6 bases). The CDR3 is 15 residues long. CDR1 MDHEN and CDR2 SYDVKM come from the germline V gene. Trimming removed 3 bases from V and 1 base from J, with 13 bases in between. As DNA, the CDR3 is TGTGCCAGCAGTTTGACGGGGGATGGATCCTACGAGCAGTACTTC. Translating gives CASSLTGDGSYEQYF.

The V gene is TRBV10-3, the J gene TRBJ2-3, with TRBD2 matching over 12 bases. This CDR3 has 16 residues. CDR1 is ENHRY, CDR2 SYGVKD, per germline. V was pared by 4 bases and J by 1 base, with 3 bases of the junction left unmatched. CDR3 region: CAISGRTSGGTDTQYF. For the CDR3, the DNA is TGTGCCATCAGTGGCCGGACTAGCGGGGGCACAGATACGCAGTATTTT.

This chain uses TRBV9 with TRBJ2-7, with D uncertain. V was cut by 0 bases and J by 0 bases, with 7 bases left in between. This CDR3 comprises 14 residues. The germline V gene encodes CDR1 SGDLS and CDR2 YYNGEE. The CDR3 coding sequence is TGTGCCAGCAGCGTAGGGCGGATCTCCTACGAGCAGTACTTC. Translating it yields CASSVGRISYEQYF.

This clone was found once. The gene calls are TRBV13 and TRBJ2-7; D unresolved. In germline, CDR1 is PRHDT, CDR2 FYEKMQ (reference sequence). V lost 2 bases to trimming and J lost 7 bases, with 6 bases between them. The CDR3 consists of 11 residues. The CDR3 DNA reads as TGTGCCAGCAGCTTAAGGAGTGAGCAGTACTTC. Its translation is CASSLRSEQYF.

The chain uses TRBV6-5 and TRBJ2-7, with 10 bases aligning to TRBD2. Germline V gene lookup returns CDR1 MNHEY and CDR2 SVGAGI. J gave up 3 bases and V 2 bases, and 4 bases lay outside the gene matches. CDR3 length equals 15 residues. The CDR3 nucleotides read TGTGCCAGCAGTTACCTCGGGACTAGCGTCTACGAGCAGTACTTC. Its protein product is CASSYLGTSVYEQYF.

The chain joins TRBV29-1 to TRBJ2-1; D possibly corresponds to TRBD1 (6 bases). The ends were cut back, 2 bases at V and 2 bases at J, with 10 bases in the middle. The V gene's germline CDR1 is SQVTM and CDR2 ANQGSEA. The CDR3 is 14 amino acids. The CDR3 loop is CSVEPGTPYNEQFF. Here the CDR3 DNA reads TGCAGCGTTGAACCGGGGACACCCTACAATGAGCAGTTCTTC.

This clone was seen a single time. J is TRBJ2-3 and V is TRBV14; D is unresolved. This CDR3 has 13 residues. CDR1 is SGHDN, CDR2 FVKESK, per germline. Deletions cut 4 bases from V and 4 bases from J, with 9 bases between. The CDR3, as DNA: TGTGCCAGCAGCCGACCGGGTCCAGATACGCAGTATTTT. Protein product: CASSRPGPDTQYF.

Written as DNA, the CDR3 is TGTGCCAGCTCGTTAACCGGGACAGAAAACACCATATATTTT. This codes for CASSLTGTENTIYF. V and J are TRBV18 and TRBJ1-3; 7 nucleotides align to TRBD1. The germline CDR1 and CDR2 sequences are KGHSH and LQKENI. Losses at the gene ends were 6 bases for V and 6 bases for J; bases not matched to a gene: 8. The CDR3 is made up of 14 amino acids.

The CDR3 sequence is CAIQGTIDKYSNQPQHF. CDR3 DNA sequence: TGTGCCATACAAGGGACTATAGATAAGTATAGCAATCAGCCCCAGCATTTT. The chain recombines TRBV11-1 with TRBJ1-5; TRBD1 might be the D (5 bases). Per germline, CDR1 SGHAT and CDR2 FQDESV (reference sequence). V was shortened by 10 bases and J by 0 bases, with 22 bases between the two germline ends. This CDR3 has 17 residues.

The V call is TRBV13, the J call TRBJ2-7; D is unclear. Deletions cut 0 bases from V and 2 bases from J, with 20 bases between. The CDR3 runs to 18 residues. Germline CDR1 PRHDT, CDR2 FYEKMQ (reference sequence). CDR3 nucleotides: TGTGCCAGCAGCTTAGGCCCTCCGTCCATAGCCAGCGCCTACGAGCAGTACTTC. Amino acid sequence: CASSLGPPSIASAYEQYF.

The rearrangement uses TRBV11-2 and TRBJ2-7; weak D call: TRBD1 (6 bases). Looked up from germline, CDR1 is SGHAT and CDR2 is FQNNGV. This CDR3 contains 14 residues. Trimming took 5 bases from V and 0 from J, leaving 11 bases between them. CDR3 sequence (DNA): TGTGCCAGCAGCCTAGGACAGACCTCCTACGAGCAGTACTTC. Its protein is CASSLGQTSYEQYF.